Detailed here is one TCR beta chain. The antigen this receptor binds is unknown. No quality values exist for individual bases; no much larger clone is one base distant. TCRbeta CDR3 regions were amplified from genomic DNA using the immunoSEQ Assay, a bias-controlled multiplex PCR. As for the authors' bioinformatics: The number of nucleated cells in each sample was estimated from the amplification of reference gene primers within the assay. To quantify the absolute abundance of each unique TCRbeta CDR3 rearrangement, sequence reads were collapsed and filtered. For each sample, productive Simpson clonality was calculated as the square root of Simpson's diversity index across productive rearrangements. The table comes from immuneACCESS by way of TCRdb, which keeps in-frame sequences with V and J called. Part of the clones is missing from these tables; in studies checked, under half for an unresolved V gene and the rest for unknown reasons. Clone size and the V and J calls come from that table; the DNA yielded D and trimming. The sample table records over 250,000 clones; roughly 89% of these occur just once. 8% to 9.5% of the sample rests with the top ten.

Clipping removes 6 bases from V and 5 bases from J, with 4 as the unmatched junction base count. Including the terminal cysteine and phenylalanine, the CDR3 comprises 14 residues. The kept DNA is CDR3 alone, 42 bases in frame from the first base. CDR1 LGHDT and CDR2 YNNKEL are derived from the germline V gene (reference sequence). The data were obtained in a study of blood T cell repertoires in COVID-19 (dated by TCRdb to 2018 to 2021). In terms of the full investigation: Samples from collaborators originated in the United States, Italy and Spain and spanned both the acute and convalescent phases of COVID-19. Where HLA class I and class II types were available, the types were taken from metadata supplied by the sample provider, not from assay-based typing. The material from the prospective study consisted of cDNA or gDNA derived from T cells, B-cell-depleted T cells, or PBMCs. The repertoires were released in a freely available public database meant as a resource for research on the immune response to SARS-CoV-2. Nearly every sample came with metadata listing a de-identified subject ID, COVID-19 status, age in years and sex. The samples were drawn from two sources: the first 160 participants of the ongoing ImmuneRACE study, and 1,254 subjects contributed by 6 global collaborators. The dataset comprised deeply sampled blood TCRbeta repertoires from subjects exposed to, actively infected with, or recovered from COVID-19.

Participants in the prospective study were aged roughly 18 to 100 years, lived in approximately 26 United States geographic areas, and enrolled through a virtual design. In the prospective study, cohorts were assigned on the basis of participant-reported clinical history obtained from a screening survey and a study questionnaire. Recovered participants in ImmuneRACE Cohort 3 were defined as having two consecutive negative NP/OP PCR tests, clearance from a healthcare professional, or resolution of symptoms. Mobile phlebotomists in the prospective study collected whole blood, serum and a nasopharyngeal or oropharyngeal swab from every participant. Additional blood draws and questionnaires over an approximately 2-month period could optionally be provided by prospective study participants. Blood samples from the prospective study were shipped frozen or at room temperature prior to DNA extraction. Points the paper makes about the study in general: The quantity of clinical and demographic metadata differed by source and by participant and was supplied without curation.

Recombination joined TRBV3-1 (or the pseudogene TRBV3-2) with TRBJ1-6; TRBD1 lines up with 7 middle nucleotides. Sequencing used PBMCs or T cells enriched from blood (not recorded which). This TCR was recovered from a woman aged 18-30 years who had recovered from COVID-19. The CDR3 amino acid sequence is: CASSQTGNNSPLHF. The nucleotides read TGTGCCAGCAGTCAGACAGGGAATAATTCACCCCTCCACTTT.